This TCR beta chain was identified during a study of T cell responses to AZD1222 COVID-19 vaccine (dated by TCRdb to 2020 to 2023). Regarding the study in general: AZD1222 recipients with second doses at about 4 weeks or about 12 weeks were pooled, because spike-specific TCR depth and breadth did not differ between schedules. TCR sequencing was performed for fewer than 250 trial participants, of whom around 200 were given two doses of AZD1222 and roughly 25 were given two doses of MenACWY control vaccine. Enrollment into the trials was organized by age into subgroups of 18-55, 56-69 and 70-plus years, and those subgroups contained 148, 28 and 57 TCR-sequenced participants, respectively. Study-wide findings and limitations: No day 14 peak-response samples were available, so repertoires were characterized only after the peak T cell response. Reportedly, close to half of the unique spike-specific TCRs recognized epitopes lying outside the regions that are mutated in the B.1.351 and B.1.1.7 variants. The vaccine-associated CD4 TCRs covered the entire spike protein, and the dominant responses fell in regions 160-218 and 743-854. A significant rise in spike-specific TCR breadth and depth was observed after two AZD1222 doses relative to day 0 and relative to MenACWY recipients. In the small 56-69-year group, the increase in depth fell short of significance, most likely because of low power. Participants were mostly white British, with more females than males. The authors suggested clonal diversity may have been underestimated. Only five to seven AZD1222 recipients were SARS-CoV-2 seropositive at baseline, limiting conclusions about previously exposed vaccinees.

Interpreted using the paper, the time point label stands for: baseline before first vaccination. The vaccinee samples were drawn from two UK trials, COV001 and COV002, one of which was a single-blind randomized controlled phase 2/3 trial testing AZD1222 (ChAdOx1 nCoV-19) in healthy adults. Trial participant PBMC samples were collected at day 0 and day 28 after the second dose for TCRbeta chain sequencing. The CDR3 regions of human TCRbeta chains were analyzed by immunosequencing. From the authors' description of their analysis: Repertoire TCRs were checked for matches against a reference library of SARS-CoV-2-specific TCRs that had been generated using the MIRA antigen-specificity platform. Breadth was defined as the fraction of unique TCRs that were SARS-CoV-2-associated. Depth was defined as the fraction of total T cells that were SARS-CoV-2-associated. Each spike-specific TCR was assigned to its reactive spike region and to a CD4 or CD8 class using the MIRA data. Log10-transformed breadth and depth values were compared by one-way ANOVA with Sidak's multiple comparisons tests. The immuneACCESS repertoire file appears here via TCRdb, limited to in-frame rearrangements. These files lack a portion of the clones; in checked studies, under half of the deficit traces to unresolved V genes, and the cause of the others is not known. That table gives V, J and clone size, and the DNA gave D and trimming. Here the sample has roughly 65,000 clones; roughly 90% occur a single time. Around 7.8% of the sample goes to the ten largest clones.

About this clone itself: Its antigen target is currently unknown. Per-base quality was not reported, and no clone a single base away is much larger than it.

The receptor comes from an adult in good health. This material consisted of peripheral blood, taken on day 0 of AZD1222 vaccination.

Here is the DNA: TGTGCCAGCAAAGACACGGCGGCTAACTATGGCTACACCTTC. Its protein is CASKDTAANYGYTF. Rearrangement joined TRBV6-5 to TRBJ1-2; a confident D gene designation cannot be given. V lost 7 bases and J lost 0 bases; the stretch between them is 12 bases long. The germline V gene yields MNHEY for CDR1 and SVGAGI for CDR2. The CDR3 contains 14 residues, cysteine and phenylalanine counted. The only DNA kept is the CDR3, 42 bases in frame from the first base.